The 15 T cell receptor beta chains in this list originate from one sample, sequenced in a study of tumor-infiltrating lymphocytes in primary liver carcinoma. Making TCR beta cDNA involved roughly 500 ng total RNA and a constant-region primer. For TCR beta, libraries were produced by three nested multiplex PCR rounds using slightly modified ARM-PCR. Investigators reported that the first two PCR rounds, at 10 cycles each, used TRBV1-TRBV30 forward primers with a C-beta reverse primer. Via MiXCR, TCRdb re-called the multiplex PCR reads, giving one row per CDR3 protein. This sample has about 200,000 distinct CDR3 sequences, with less than 70% found just once. Unsorted whole blood supplied the RNA, and germline DNA was extracted too. Material for sequencing was peripheral blood. All receptors derive from a woman aged 60-75 years with primary liver carcinoma and hepatitis B virus infection.

In regard to this clonotype: A read error is possible here, since a much larger clone lies one base away. The chain carries TRBV12-3 or TRBV12-4 and TRBJ1-5; 8 bases line up with TRBD1. This CDR3 is built from 12 residues. This chain's CDR3 is CSSSFGTGPQHF. CDR3 nucleotides: TGTTCCAGCAGTTTCGGGACAGGGCCCCAGCATTTT.

The chain combines TRBV19 with TRBJ2-1, with D possibly being TRBD2 (7 bases). This CDR3 has 13 amino acids. In germline, CDR1 is LNHDA, CDR2 SQIVND (reference sequence). The V gene lost 6 bases and the J gene lost 11 bases, with 17 bases spanning the gap. CDR3 protein: CASRASGGGKQFF. DNA of the CDR3: TGTGCCAGTAGGGCTAGCGGAGGGGGTAAGCAGTTCTTC.

The chain is built from TRBV28 and TRBJ2-7; the D gene is possibly TRBD1 (6 bases). CDR3 size: 13 residues. Germline-derived CDR1 and CDR2 are MDHEN and SYDVKM. The ends were cut back, 6 bases at V and 2 bases at J, with 11 bases in the middle. The CDR3 DNA follows: TGTGCCAGCAGCTACAGGGTCACCTACGAGCAGTACTTC. It is translated as CASSYRVTYEQYF.

On this clonotype itself: Compared with germline, one end of the junction differs, possibly owing to a read error. The V call is TRBV11-2, the J call TRBJ2-7; D gene ambiguous. Germline V CDR1 and CDR2: SGHAT, FQNNGV. This CDR3 has 15 residues. The CDR3 region has the DNA TGTGCCAGCACCTTAGAGTGGTGGCAGTTCTACGAGCAGTACTTC. The encoded protein is CASTLEWWQFYEQYF.

This clonotype was recorded many times. CDR3 in DNA: TGTGCCAGCAGTCGGGACACGATCTCCTACGAGCAGTACTTC. Residues: CASSRDTISYEQYF. The V and J genes are TRBV6-1 and TRBJ2-7; the D gene is possibly TRBD1 (6 bases). Trimming removed 5 bases at V and 0 bases at J, with 11 bases between. Germline CDR1 is MNHNS and CDR2 is SASEGT. The CDR3 extends over 14 amino acids.

CDR3: CASGSAARTGNTGELFF. The CDR3 region has the DNA TGTGCCAGCGGTTCGGCAGCGCGGACGGGGAACACCGGGGAGCTGTTTTTT. The chain couples TRBV5-4 to TRBJ2-2, with D unclear. The CDR3 has 17 amino acids. The germline V gene encodes CDR1 SGHNT and CDR2 YYREEE (reference sequence). Trimming took 7 bases from V and 1 from J, leaving 20 bases between them.

The gene calls are TRBV11-1 and TRBJ2-7, with D possibly matching TRBD1 (5 bases). Deletions cut 2 bases from V and 3 bases from J, with 11 bases between. Germline V CDR1 and CDR2: SGHAT, FQDESV (reference sequence). This CDR3 spans 14 amino acids. The CDR3 DNA is TGTGCCAGCAGCTTACCGGGTACAGGCTACGAGCAGTACTTC. Its protein product is CASSLPGTGYEQYF.

This chain links TRBV28 with TRBJ1-2, with D possibly being TRBD1 (6 bases). The germline gives CDR1 MDHEN, CDR2 SYDVKM. The V end lost 3 bases, the J end lost 6 bases, and 14 bases lay between the germline ends. This CDR3 region has 14 residues. The CDR3 sequence: CASSFGSGQHGYTF. The CDR3 region has the DNA TGTGCCAGCAGTTTCGGTTCGGGACAACATGGCTACACCTTC.

In regard to this clonotype: One base away lies a much larger clone, so this may be a sequencing read error. The chain joins TRBV29-1 to TRBJ2-3; D not resolved. V dropped 1 base and J dropped 9 bases, with 11 bases sitting between them. CDR3 size: 12 residues. CDR1 SQVTM and CDR2 ANQGSEA come from the germline V gene. The CDR3 here is CSVEGGEETQYF. The CDR3 DNA reads as TGCAGCGTTGAAGGTGGAGAAGAGACGCAGTATTTT.

Regarding this clonotype: A single base separates this from a much larger clone, so it may be a read error. V gene TRBV6-2 or TRBV6-3 combines with J gene TRBJ2-3; TRBD2 is a possible D gene (6 bases). This CDR3 has 16 residues. Germline V CDR1 and CDR2: MNHEY, SVGEGT. CDR3 region: CTSSYSRLGSTDTQYF. The CDR3 bases are TGTACCAGCAGTTACTCACGACTAGGGAGCACAGATACGCAGTATTTT.

A note on this clonotype: The germline gene is not matched at one end of the junction; a read error may be the cause. The J gene is TRBJ2-3, the V gene TRBV11-2, with TRBD1 identical over 8 bases. The CDR3 spans 18 residues. Germline V gene sequence: CDR1 SGHAT, CDR2 FQNNGV. The CDR3 spells CASNLRPGTGSGTDTQYF. The CDR3 DNA follows: TGCGCCAGCAACTTAAGGCCCGGGACAGGCAGTGGCACAGATACGCAGTATTTT.

The sample holds many counts of this clonotype. V and J are TRBV29-1 and TRBJ2-5, with D maybe TRBD1 (5 bases). The CDR3 runs 11 residues. Trimming took off 3 bases at V and 3 bases at J, with 5 bases between the two ends. CDR1 is SQVTM, CDR2 ANQGSEA, per germline. The CDR3 is CSVDREETQYF. CDR3 coding DNA: TGCAGCGTTGACAGGGAAGAGACCCAGTACTTC.

The chain joins TRBV28 to TRBJ1-5; 8 nucleotides match TRBD1. The CDR3 has 13 residues. The germline gives CDR1 MDHEN, CDR2 SYDVKM. V was clipped by 9 bases and J by 3 bases; unmatched bases: 4. The CDR3 region has the DNA TGTGCCAGTCGACAGGGGAACAATCAGCCCCAGCATTTT. This codes for CASRQGNNQPQHF.

Worth noting for this clonotype: At one boundary the junction diverges from the germline segment, which might be a read error. The chain couples TRBV6-6 to TRBJ1-1; possibly TRBD1 for D (5 bases). Germline lookup yields CDR1 MNHNY and CDR2 SVGAGI (reference sequence). This CDR3 spans 15 amino acids. The CDR3 coding sequence is TGTGCCAGCAGTTACATCGGGGCGGCGAACACTGAAGCTTCCTTT. It encodes CASSYIGAANTEASF.

Points on this clonotype: At one boundary the junction diverges from the germline segment, which might be a read error. The rearrangement links TRBV11-2 to TRBJ2-7, with TRBD2 as a possible D gene (6 bases). This CDR3 has 14 residues. From germline, CDR1 is SGHAT and CDR2 FQNNGV. The CDR3 DNA is TGTACCAGCAACTCCAGTGGGAGGTCCTACGAGCAGTACTTC. Encoded protein: CTSNSSGRSYEQYF.